The 5 T cell receptor beta chains presented below share a single source sample, sequenced in a study of T-cell reconstitution after alpha-beta-depleted transplantation in children. Molecular barcoding with unique molecular identifiers was used for the TCRbeta library. TCRdb redid the calling of the PCR reads with MiXCR, one entry per CDR3 protein. Found here are hundreds of thousands of distinct CDR3 sequences, 13% of them singletons; the top ten hold about 4%. The source material was PBMCs, sampled from the stem cell graft. These receptors were obtained from a human donor who donated a stem cell graft to a child with Fanconi anemia.

This clonotype was detected ten times or more. The chain combines TRBV7-9 with TRBJ1-1; D is unresolved. CDR3 length: 15 amino acids. Germline V gene data show CDR1 as SEHNR and CDR2 as FQNEAQ (reference sequence). The V end lost 5 bases, the J end lost 2 bases, and 15 bases lay between the germline ends. The DNA for the CDR3 is TGTGCCAGCAGCGAACCTCTAGCGGGAAACACTGAAGCTTTCTTT. This codes for CASSEPLAGNTEAFF.

This clonotype has just a few counts. The rearrangement uses TRBV7-9 and TRBJ2-1; tentatively, D is TRBD2 (5 bases). CDR3 length: 15 amino acids. Trimming removed 3 bases from V and 7 bases from J, with 16 bases in between. Germline lookup yields CDR1 SEHNR and CDR2 FQNEAQ (reference sequence). The DNA of the CDR3 is TGTGCCAGCAGCTTGGACTCAACTCGTCGGAATGAGCAGTTCTTC. Translating it yields CASSLDSTRRNEQFF.

Many counts were recorded for this clonotype. This chain joins TRBV12-3 or TRBV12-4 and TRBJ1-1; possibly TRBD1 for D (5 bases). The CDR3 is 13 amino acids. V was cut by 0 bases and J by 6 bases, with 8 bases left in between. The CDR3: CASSLAGGAEAFF. The CDR3 bases are TGTGCCAGCAGTTTAGCGGGAGGGGCTGAAGCTTTCTTT.

This clonotype was recorded at least ten times. The chain joins TRBV10-3 to TRBJ1-5; 9 nucleotides line up with TRBD1. The CDR3 contains 18 residues. Germline CDR1 ENHRY, CDR2 SYGVKD. The V gene end was trimmed by 2 bases and the J gene end by 6 bases; junction bases not matched to a gene: 14. For the CDR3, the DNA is TGTGCCATCAGTGAGACCTCAGTGGGACAGGGCTGGTCTCAGCCCCAGCATTTT. It translates to CAISETSVGQGWSQPQHF.

V is TRBV7-9 and J is TRBJ1-2, with a weak D call TRBD1 (5 bases). This CDR3 has 13 residues. Looked up from germline, CDR1 is SEHNR and CDR2 is FQNEAQ (reference sequence). V was cut by 6 bases and J by 6 bases, with 14 bases left in between. CDR3 sequence reads: CASSSGASDGYTF. CDR3 DNA: TGTGCCAGCAGTTCCGGGGCGTCTGATGGCTACACCTTC.